This record concerns one T cell receptor (beta chain) sequence. Antigen unknown. Measured with immunoSEQ multiplex PCR; TCRdb has only the in-frame clones, and not every one. The repertoire holds 150,000 to 200,000 clones, with more than 90% as singletons. The CDR3 is 15 amino acids. Germline V CDR1 and CDR2: SGHRS, YFSETQ. The ends were cut back, 0 bases at V and 3 bases at J, with 13 bases in the middle. This record belongs to a study of T cell responses to AZD1222 COVID-19 vaccine. Turning to the study itself: Analyses pooled second doses at about 4 or about 12 weeks. The study's findings and limits: A reported finding is that nearly half of spike-specific TCRs target unmutated variant regions.

The J gene is TRBJ2-7, the V gene TRBV5-1; D may correspond to TRBD1 or TRBD2 (5 bases each). This specimen consisted of peripheral blood, obtained on day 0 of AZD1222 vaccination. The sequence derives from an adult in good health. The DNA for the CDR3 is TGCGCCAGCAGCTTGGTCGACGGGGCGGACTACGAGCAGTACTTC. Amino acid sequence: CASSLVDGADYEQYF.